This T cell receptor beta chain was profiled in a study of CD8+CD57+ T cells in acquired aplastic anemia. CDR3 length equals 16 residues. The germline gives CDR1 LNHNV, CDR2 YYDKDF (reference sequence). Trimming took off 1 base at V and 4 bases at J, with 16 bases between the two ends. It was genomic DNA that served as the template for profiling TCR beta VDJ and CDR3. TCRdb recomputed calls from the reads with MiXCR, one row per CDR3 protein. The sample records 400,000 to 500,000 distinct CDR3 sequences, under 80% being singletons. Sequencing was performed on sorted CD4+, CD8+, or CD8+CD57+ T cells (not recorded which) from PBMCs. The chain is built from TRBV15 and TRBJ1-2; D is undetermined. The TCR comes from a human donor in good health, serving as a control. CDR3 sequence (DNA): TGTGCCACCAGCAGAGGGGTGGGCGCCGAGTCCTATGGCTACACCTTC. Amino acids: CATSRGVGAESYGYTF.